The rows below give T cell receptor beta chains drawn from one sample of a study of molecular identifiers for immune sequencing clone quantification. Each CDR3 protein gets one entry after TCRdb re-called the PCR reads with MiXCR. The sample shows about 300,000 distinct CDR3 sequences, about 20% of them seen only once. The sequencing input was naive CD8+ T cells from blood, with Jurkat cell RNA spiked in. The origin of the receptors is a human donor in good health. Some libraries in this study had Jurkat cell RNA spiked in. Both conserved end residues are part of each CDR3. Fields, in order: J gene, clone size, V gene, CDR3 protein. Size values are once, few and many counts, or a class for expanded clones, and some rows have none.

TRBJ1-5 many TRBV27 CASGLRASNQPQHF
TRBJ1-1 . TRBV27 CASSPTPGQMNTEAFF
TRBJ2-3 . TRBV28 CAGSLDGTDTQYF
TRBJ2-7 many TRBV4-3 CASSQDRSGFGYEQYF
TRBJ2-7 . TRBV21-1 CASSRERGQTNYEQYF
TRBJ1-2 . TRBV28 CASKGRSFFGGYTF
TRBJ2-7 many TRBV6-5 CASSYRSDRGLTYEQYF
TRBJ2-3 many TRBV12-3/TRBV12-4 CAIHTDTQYF
TRBJ1-4 . TRBV9 CASSVAWQANEKLFF
TRBJ2-3 . TRBV29-1 CSADVLTGVGDTQYF
TRBJ2-3 . TRBV29-1 CSVEEGRRGSTDTQYF
TRBJ2-7 many TRBV4-3 CASSRAQGQEAYEQYF
TRBJ2-3 . TRBV2 CASSELGLAGGSGTDTQYF
TRBJ1-5 few TRBV20-1 CSASLIRGLGNQPQHF
TRBJ2-7 few TRBV3-1 CASSLRLAGVEQYF
TRBJ2-7 many TRBV28 CASSTKPPGQGNSYEQYF
TRBJ1-2 . TRBV7-9 CASSWTGGAYGYTF
TRBJ1-1 many TRBV6-1 CASSELATNTEAFF
. once TRBV6-5 CASSYPTGTDTQHF
TRBJ1-5 few TRBV6-1 CASTVRADSNQPQHF
TRBJ1-5 many TRBV7-9 CASSLDPGARDQPQHF
TRBJ1-1 many TRBV13 CASSFSIRGTEAFF
TRBJ1-1 few TRBV18 CASSTGQTEAFF
TRBJ1-1 many TRBV24-1 CATVPHSDRVIVGTEAFF
TRBJ1-1 . TRBV6-2/TRBV6-3 CASSYSRSGESTEAFF
TRBJ1-4 few TRBV7-9 CASSIRQAQTNEKLFF
TRBJ2-7 . TRBV18 CASSPGHLGSEQYF
TRBJ2-3 many TRBV7-9 CAGTRQNTDTQYF
TRBJ1-5 few TRBV7-9 CASSFESHQPQHF
TRBJ2-1 many TRBV27 CASSSGGRRGEQFF
TRBJ1-1 . TRBV7-9 CASSSLGNMNTEAFF
TRBJ2-7 many TRBV12-3/TRBV12-4 CASRGVGGGWYEQYF
TRBJ2-3 few TRBV7-9 CASSSILTDAQYF
TRBJ1-1 many TRBV29-1 CSVEETSVGF
TRBJ2-7 . TRBV20-1 CGARGGTNNYEQYF
TRBJ1-4 . TRBV7-9 CASGPGARGSKGTNEKLSF
TRBJ2-1 . TRBV14 CASSLLGLAYNEQFF
TRBJ2-5 many TRBV5-1 CASSYGQAEETQYF
TRBJ1-5 many TRBV6-2/TRBV6-3 CASDGFAGGNQPQHF
TRBJ2-1 few TRBV27 CASLNGGHEQFF
TRBJ2-3 many TRBV2 CASSEVGLTSTDTQYF
TRBJ2-7 many TRBV12-3/TRBV12-4 CASSPGQASYEQYF
TRBJ1-5 . TRBV28 CASSPGGPVSNQPQHF
TRBJ2-1 few TRBV2 CASSDPRQGFGNEQFF
TRBJ2-7 many TRBV4-2 CASGSASYEQYF
TRBJ1-1 many TRBV3-1 CASSYGTGVSEAFF
TRBJ2-7 many TRBV10-3 CAITPDSSYEQYF
TRBJ2-5 . TRBV19 CASSIGGSGLQETQYF
TRBJ2-7 many TRBV20-1 CSALDGGSSYEQYF
TRBJ2-3 . TRBV9 CASSVGQTSTDTQYF
TRBJ2-1 many TRBV19 CASSATSAGEQFF
TRBJ1-2 many TRBV12-3/TRBV12-4 CASSKTGVDGYTF
TRBJ2-3 . TRBV7-7 CASSLGGGPGTDAQYF
TRBJ2-6 many TRBV6-5 CASSYETGPSGANVLTF
TRBJ2-3 many TRBV11-2 CASNLGLAPSDTQYF
TRBJ1-5 many TRBV27 CASSAVSGPPEYQPQHF
TRBJ2-7 few TRBV27 CASSLSPSSIYEQYF
TRBJ2-7 few TRBV6-5 CASSYDGYEQYF
TRBJ2-7 . TRBV19 CASTLGTGSYEQYF